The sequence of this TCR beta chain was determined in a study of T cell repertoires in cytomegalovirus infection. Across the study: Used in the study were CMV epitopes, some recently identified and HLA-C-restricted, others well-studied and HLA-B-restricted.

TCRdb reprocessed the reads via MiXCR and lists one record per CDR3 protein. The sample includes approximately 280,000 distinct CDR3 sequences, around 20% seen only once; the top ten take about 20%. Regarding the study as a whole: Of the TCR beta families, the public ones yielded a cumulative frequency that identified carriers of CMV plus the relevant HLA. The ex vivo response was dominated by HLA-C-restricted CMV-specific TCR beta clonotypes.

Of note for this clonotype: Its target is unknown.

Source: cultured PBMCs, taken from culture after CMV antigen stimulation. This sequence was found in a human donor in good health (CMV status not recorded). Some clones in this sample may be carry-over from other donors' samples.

DNA for the CDR3: TGCGCCAGCAGCCAATGGACAACACGAATCTATGGCTACACCTTC. Residues: CASSQWTTRIYGYTF. The gene calls are TRBV4-3 and TRBJ1-2, with D maybe TRBD1 (5 bases). Germline V gene lookup returns CDR1 LGHNA and CDR2 YSLEER. V was pared by 2 bases and J by 4 bases, with 14 bases between. This CDR3 has 15 residues.